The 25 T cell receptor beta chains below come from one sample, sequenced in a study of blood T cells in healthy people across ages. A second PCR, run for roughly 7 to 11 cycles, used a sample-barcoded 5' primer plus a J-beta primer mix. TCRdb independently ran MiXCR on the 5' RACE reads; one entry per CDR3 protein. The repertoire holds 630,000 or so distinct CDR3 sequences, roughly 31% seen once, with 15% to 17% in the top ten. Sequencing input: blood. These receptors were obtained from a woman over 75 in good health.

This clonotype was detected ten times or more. Here the CDR3 DNA reads TGTGCCAGCAGCTCAGACTACCGGTTCTCCTACGAGCAGTACTTC. It yields the protein CASSSDYRFSYEQYF. The chain is built from TRBV7-9 and TRBJ2-7, with D possibly TRBD2 on 5 matching bases. The CDR3 runs to 15 residues. Germline loops: CDR1 SEHNR, CDR2 FQNEAQ (reference sequence). The V gene lost 4 bases and the J gene lost 0 bases, with 13 bases spanning the gap.

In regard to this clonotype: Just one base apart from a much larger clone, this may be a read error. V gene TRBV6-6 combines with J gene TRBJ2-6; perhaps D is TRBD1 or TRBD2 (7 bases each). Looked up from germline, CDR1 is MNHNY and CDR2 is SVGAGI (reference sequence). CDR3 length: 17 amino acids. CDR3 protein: CASRKGGGGSGANVRTF. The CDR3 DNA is TGTGCCAGCAGAAAAGGGGGCGGGGGCTCTGGGGCCAACGTCCGGACTTTC.

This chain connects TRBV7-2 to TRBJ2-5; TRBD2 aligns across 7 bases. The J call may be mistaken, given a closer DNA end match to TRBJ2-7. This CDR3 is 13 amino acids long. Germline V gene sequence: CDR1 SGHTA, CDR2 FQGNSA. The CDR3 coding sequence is TGTGCCAGCAGCTTAACTAGCGACCACGAGCAGTACTTC. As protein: CASSLTSDHEQYF.

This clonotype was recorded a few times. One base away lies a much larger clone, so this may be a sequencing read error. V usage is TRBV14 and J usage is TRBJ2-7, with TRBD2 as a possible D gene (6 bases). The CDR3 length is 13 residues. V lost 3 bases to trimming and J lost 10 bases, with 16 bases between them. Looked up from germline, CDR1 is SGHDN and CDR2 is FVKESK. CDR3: CASSHPGGEAQYF. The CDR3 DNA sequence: TGTGCCAGCAGCCATCCCGGGGGAGAGGCCCAGTACTTC.

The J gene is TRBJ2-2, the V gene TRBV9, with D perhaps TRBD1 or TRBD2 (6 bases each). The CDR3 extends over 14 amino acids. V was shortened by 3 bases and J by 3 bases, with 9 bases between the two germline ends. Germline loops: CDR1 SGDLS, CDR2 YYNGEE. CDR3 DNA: TGTGCCAGCAGCGCGAGGGGGGACACCGGGGAGCTGTTTTTT. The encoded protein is CASSARGDTGELFF.

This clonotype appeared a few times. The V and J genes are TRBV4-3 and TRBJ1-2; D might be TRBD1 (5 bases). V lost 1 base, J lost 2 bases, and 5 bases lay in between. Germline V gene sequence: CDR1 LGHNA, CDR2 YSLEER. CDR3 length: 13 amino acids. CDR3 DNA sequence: TGCGCCAGCAGCCAAGGGGGGAACTATGGCTACACCTTC. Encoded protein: CASSQGGNYGYTF.

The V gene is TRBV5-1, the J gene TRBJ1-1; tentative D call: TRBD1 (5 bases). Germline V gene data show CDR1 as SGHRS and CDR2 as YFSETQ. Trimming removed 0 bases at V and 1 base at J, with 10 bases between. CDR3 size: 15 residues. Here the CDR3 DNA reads TGCGCCAGCAGCTTGGGGGGCCATAAGAACACTGAAGCTTTCTTT. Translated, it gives CASSLGGHKNTEAFF.

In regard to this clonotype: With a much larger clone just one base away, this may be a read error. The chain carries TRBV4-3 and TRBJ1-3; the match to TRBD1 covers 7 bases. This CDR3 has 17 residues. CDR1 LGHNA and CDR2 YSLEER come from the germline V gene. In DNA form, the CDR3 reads TGCGCCAGCAGCGTACGTGCAGGGGGTAGACCTGGAAACACCGTATATTTT. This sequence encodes CASSVRAGGRPGNTVYF.

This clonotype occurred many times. The CDR3 coding sequence is TGTGCCTGGAGTCCAGACCCCTACGAGCAGTACTTC. Translation gives CAWSPDPYEQYF. The chain couples TRBV30 to TRBJ2-7; D not certain. Germline CDR1 reads GTSNPN; CDR2 reads SVGIG (reference sequence). The CDR3 contains 12 residues. Trimming left V 2 bases short and J 2 bases short, with 7 bases between. The full variable domain, in which reference TRBV30 and TRBJ2-7 provide the parts outside the CDR3, is SQTIHQWPATLVQPVGSPLSLECTVEGTSNPNLYWYRQAAGRGLQLLFYSVGIGQISSEVPQNLSASRPQDRQFILSSKKLLLSDSGFYLCAWSPDPYEQYFGPGTRLTVT.

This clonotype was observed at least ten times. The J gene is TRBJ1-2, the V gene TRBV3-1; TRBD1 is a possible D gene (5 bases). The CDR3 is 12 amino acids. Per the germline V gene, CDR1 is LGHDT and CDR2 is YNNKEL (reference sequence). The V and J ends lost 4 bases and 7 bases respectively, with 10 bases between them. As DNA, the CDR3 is TGTGCCAGCAGCCGCCTCCAGGGTGGCTACACCTTC. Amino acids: CASSRLQGGYTF.

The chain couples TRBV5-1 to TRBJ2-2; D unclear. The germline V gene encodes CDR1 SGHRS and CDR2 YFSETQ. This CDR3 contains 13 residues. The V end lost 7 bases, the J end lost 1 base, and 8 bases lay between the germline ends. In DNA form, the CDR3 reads TGCGCCAGCCGCGCCCGGAACACCGGGGAGCTGTTTTTT. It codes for CASRARNTGELFF. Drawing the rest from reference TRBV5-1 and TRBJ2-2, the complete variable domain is KAGVTQTPRYLIKTRGQQVTLSCSPISGHRSVSWYQQTPGQGLQFLFEYFSETQRNKGNFPGRFSGRQFSNSRSEMNVSTLELGDSALYLCASRARNTGELFFGEGSRLTVL.

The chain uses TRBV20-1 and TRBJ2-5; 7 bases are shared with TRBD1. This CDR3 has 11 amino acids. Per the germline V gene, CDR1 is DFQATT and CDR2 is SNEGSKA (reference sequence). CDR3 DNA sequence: TGCAGCGCGTTACCAGGGGGGACCCAGTACTTC. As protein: CSALPGGTQYF.

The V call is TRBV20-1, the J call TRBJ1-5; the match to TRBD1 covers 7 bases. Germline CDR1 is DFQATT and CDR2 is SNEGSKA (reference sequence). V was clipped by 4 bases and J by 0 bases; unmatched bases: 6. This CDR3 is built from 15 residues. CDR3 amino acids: CSANRDSDSNQPQHF. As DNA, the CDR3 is TGCAGTGCTAATCGGGACAGTGATAGCAATCAGCCCCAGCATTTT.

The CDR3 is CASSLYQGGSTGELFF. CDR3 coding DNA: TGTGCCAGCAGCTTGTATCAGGGCGGGTCCACCGGGGAGCTGTTTTTT. The V gene is TRBV5-5, the J gene TRBJ2-2; tentatively, D is TRBD1 or TRBD2 (5 bases each). This CDR3 has 16 residues. Germline CDR1 SGHKS, CDR2 YYEKEE (reference sequence). Trimming stripped 1 base from V and 4 bases from J, with 14 bases between.

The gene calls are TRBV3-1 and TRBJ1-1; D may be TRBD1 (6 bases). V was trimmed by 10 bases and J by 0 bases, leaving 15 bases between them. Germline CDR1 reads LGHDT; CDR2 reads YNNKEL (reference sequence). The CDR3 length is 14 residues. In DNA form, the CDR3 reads TGTGCCACTACGGACAGTGATATGAACACTGAAGCTTTCTTT. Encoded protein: CATTDSDMNTEAFF.

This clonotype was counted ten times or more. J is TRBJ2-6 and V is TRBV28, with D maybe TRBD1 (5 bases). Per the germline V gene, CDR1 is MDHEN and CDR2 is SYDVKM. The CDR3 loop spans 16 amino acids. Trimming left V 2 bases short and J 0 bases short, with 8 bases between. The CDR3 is CASSLSGASGANVLTF. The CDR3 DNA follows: TGTGCCAGCAGTTTAAGTGGGGCCTCTGGGGCCAACGTCCTGACTTTC.

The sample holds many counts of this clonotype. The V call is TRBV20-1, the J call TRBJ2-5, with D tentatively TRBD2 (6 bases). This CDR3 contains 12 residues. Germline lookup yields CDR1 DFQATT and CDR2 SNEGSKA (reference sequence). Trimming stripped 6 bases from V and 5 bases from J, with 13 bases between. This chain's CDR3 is CSAGTSGETQYF. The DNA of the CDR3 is TGCAGTGCAGGGACCAGCGGGGAGACCCAGTACTTC.

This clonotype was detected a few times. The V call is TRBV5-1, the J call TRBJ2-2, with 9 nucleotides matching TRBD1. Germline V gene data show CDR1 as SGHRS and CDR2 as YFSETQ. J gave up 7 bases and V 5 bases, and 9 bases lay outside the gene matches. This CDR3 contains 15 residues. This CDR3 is CASSLGQGRVGELFF. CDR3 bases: TGCGCCAGCAGTCTGGGACAGGGAAGAGTCGGGGAGCTGTTTTTT.

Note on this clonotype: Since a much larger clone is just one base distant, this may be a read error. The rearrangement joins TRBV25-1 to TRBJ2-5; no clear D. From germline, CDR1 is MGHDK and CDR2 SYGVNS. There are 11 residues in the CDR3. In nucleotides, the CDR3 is TGTGCCTGCAGTGAATATCTCACCCAGTACTTC. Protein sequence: CACSEYLTQYF.

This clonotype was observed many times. CDR3 region: CSATPPLRSYTF. DNA of the CDR3: TGCAGTGCCACCCCCCCACTGAGGAGCTACACCTTC. The J gene is TRBJ1-2, the V gene TRBV20-1; unclear D gene. The germline CDR1 and CDR2 sequences are DFQATT and SNEGSKA (reference sequence). V lost 6 bases and J 9 bases, leaving 17 bases between the germline ends. The CDR3 length is 12 residues.

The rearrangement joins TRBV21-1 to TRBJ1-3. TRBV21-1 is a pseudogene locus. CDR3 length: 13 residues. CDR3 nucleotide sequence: TGTGCCAGCGGACCGTACTCTGGAAACACCATATATTTT. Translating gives CASGPYSGNTIYF.

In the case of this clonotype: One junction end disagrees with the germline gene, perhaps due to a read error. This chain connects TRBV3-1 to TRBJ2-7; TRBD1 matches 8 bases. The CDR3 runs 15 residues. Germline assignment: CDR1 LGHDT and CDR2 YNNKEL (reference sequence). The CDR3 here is CACSPRTGRTYEQYF. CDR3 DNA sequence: TGTGCCTGCAGCCCTAGGACAGGGAGGACCTACGAGCAGTACTTC.

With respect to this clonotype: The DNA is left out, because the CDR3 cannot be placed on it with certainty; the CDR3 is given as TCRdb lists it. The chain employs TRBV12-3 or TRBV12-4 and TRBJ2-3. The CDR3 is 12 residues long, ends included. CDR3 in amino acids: CASSSVPDTQYF.

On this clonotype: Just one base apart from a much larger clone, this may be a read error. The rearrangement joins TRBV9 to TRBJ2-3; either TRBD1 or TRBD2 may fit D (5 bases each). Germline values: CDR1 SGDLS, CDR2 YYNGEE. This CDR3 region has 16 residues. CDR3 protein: CASSPGLRLVTDAQYF. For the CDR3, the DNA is TGTGCCAGCAGCCCCGGACTTCGCCTGGTGACAGATGCGCAGTATTTT. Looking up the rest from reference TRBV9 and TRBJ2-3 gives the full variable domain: DSGVTQTPKHLITATGQRVTLRCSPRSGDLSVYWYQQSLDQGLQFLIQYYNGEERAKGNILERFSAQQFPDLHSELNLSSLELGDSALYFCASSPGLRLVTDAQYFGPGTRLTVL.

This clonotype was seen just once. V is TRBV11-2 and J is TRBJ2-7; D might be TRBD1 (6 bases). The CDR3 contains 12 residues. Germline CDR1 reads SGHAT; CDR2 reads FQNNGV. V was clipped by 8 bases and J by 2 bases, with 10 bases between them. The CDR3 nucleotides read TGTGCCAGCGGGGACATCACCTACGAGCAGTACTTC. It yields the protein CASGDITYEQYF. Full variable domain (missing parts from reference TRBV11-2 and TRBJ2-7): EAGVAQSPRYKIIEKRQSVAFWCNPISGHATLYWYQQILGQGPKLLIQFQNNGVVDDSQLPKDRFSAERLKGVDSTLKIQPAKLEDSAVYLCASGDITYEQYFGPGTRLTVT.